The clone carrying this TCR beta chain was seen more than once but under ten times. Its specificity is unknown. This entry comes from a study of T-cell memory formation after mild COVID-19. Turning to the study itself: Largely donor-specific sequence clusters came from two donors.

V gave up 1 base and J gave up 5 bases, with 5 bases separating them. The germline gives CDR1 LGHDT, CDR2 YNNKEL (reference sequence). This CDR3 comprises 12 residues. TCRdb independently ran MiXCR on the 5' RACE reads; one entry per CDR3 protein. The table includes hundreds of thousands of distinct CDR3 sequences, roughly 21% detected once. General study results and limits: The authors did not confirm SARS-CoV-2 specificity of second-wave clones peaking day 37. Clones that shrank (day 15 to 85) were balanced CD4/CD8, whereas later expanders leaned CD4+.

Material for sequencing was PBMCs or a T cell subset sorted from them (not recorded which). V usage is TRBV3-1 and J usage is TRBJ2-5; D is unresolved. This clonotype was sampled from an adult woman who had mild COVID-19 (a few samples of this study predate the infection). Cell type and time point are not known. CDR3 in DNA: TGTGCCAGCAGCCAAGTATCGGAGACCCAGTACTTC. Protein: CASSQVSETQYF.